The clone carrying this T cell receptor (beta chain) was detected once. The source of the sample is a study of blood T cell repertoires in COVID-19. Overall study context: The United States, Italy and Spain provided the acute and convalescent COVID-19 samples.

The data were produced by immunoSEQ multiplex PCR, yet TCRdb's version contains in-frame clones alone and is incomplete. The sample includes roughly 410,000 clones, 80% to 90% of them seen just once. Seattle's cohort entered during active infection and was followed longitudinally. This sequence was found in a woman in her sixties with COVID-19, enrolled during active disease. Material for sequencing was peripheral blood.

The CDR3 reads CASSLEIGGSTALHF. The CDR3 DNA sequence: TGTGCCAGCAGCTTAGAGATCGGGGGGAGTACAGCCCTCCACTTT. The chain joins TRBV7-2 to TRBJ1-6, with a weak D call TRBD1 (5 bases). Trimming took 1 base from V and 14 from J, leaving 18 bases between them. The CDR3 has 15 amino acids. Germline CDR1 SGHTA, CDR2 FQGNSA.